This paragraph reports one T cell receptor (beta chain). What this receptor recognizes is not known. No qualities accompany the bases; no much larger clone lies one base away. This specimen belongs to a study of cytomegalovirus exposure and HLA in healthy donors (dated by TCRdb to 2016 to 2017). For the wider study: In an earlier analysis of under 600 of the donors, approximately 300 Gb of sequence data and 100 million or so unique TCR beta sequences from 180 million or so T cells were reported. HLA typing covered class I and class II loci at four-digit resolution. In an earlier analysis of a few hundred of the donors, high-throughput TCR beta sequencing was used to judge whether each TCR beta V gene segment behaved as functional or pseudogenic. A later analysis re-analyzed previously published TCR beta repertoires from approximately 700 donors and added high-resolution HLA genotyping to study TCR occurrence patterns. Among some 400 genotyped donors of the cohort, an average of around 220,000 unique TCR beta nucleotide sequences was sequenced per donor, of which approximately 18% were non-productive. Around 300 gigabases of sequencing data and approximately 85 million unique TCR sequences were included in an early release covering about 700 HLA-typed donors. The study aimed to test whether signatures of past pathogen exposure could be identified by cataloging public T cell receptors. Donor age, sex, ethnicity and CMV serostatus were compiled together with the repertoire data. The study used immunosequencing to profile the T cell repertoires of approximately 640 subjects and linked those repertoires to cytomegalovirus serostatus. The number of donors typed differed by locus, with about 629-630 for A, B, C, DRB1 and DQB1, around 500 for DQA1, 600 to 610 for DPA1, and some 440 for DPB1. Besides the first cohort of 550 to 750 subjects, a separate validation cohort made up of about 120 different subjects was used. In the later analysis, no new phenotypic data were used to find candidate immune exposures; instead, reliance was placed on TCR beta sequences and their occurrence across donors. A later genetic analysis took genome-wide SNP genotypes for about three fifths of the roughly 670 donors and used that subset as a discovery cohort. All discovery cohort repertoires had been generated using a single sequencing platform. Of the approximately 370 genotyped donors, 65% to 90% were placed in the genetic ancestry cluster associated with self-reported Caucasian donors. Roughly 5 DR-DQ haplotypes were handled as single units for association and clustering, since linkage in the cohort was strong. To predict cytomegalovirus infection status, the study combined high-throughput TCR immunosequencing, statistical association of individual TCRs with disease status, and machine learning. Overall results and qualifications from the work: Because HLA typing was unavailable for some donors at each locus, only the typed subset was used in association tests. A total of 150 to 200 TCR beta chains were listed by the study as associated with cytomegalovirus. Linkage disequilibrium might explain the correlated functional status among segregating V segments, but an unknown experimental factor could not be ruled out. The classifier was reported to diagnose cytomegalovirus status with high specificity and sensitivity in both the original and validation cohorts. Because the 87-base-pair reads could not distinguish some IMGT-functional V segments, including TRBV6-2 and TRBV6-3, those segments were excluded. Because counts were too low, some 17 rarely observed V segments, including chromosome 9 orphons, were left out of the earlier analysis of 500 to 650 of the donors. Presence/absence analyses assumed roughly uniform sequencing depth across donors, an assumption that may not hold. V-gene and J-gene trimming of TCR beta chains was associated with a missense DCLRE1C variant in a later genetic analysis, and the association was replicated in an independent cohort. In a later analysis, HLA-associated TCR beta chains showed more clonal expansion and lower generation probabilities than non-associated chains that were equally common. Specific HLA alleles were associated with 15,000 to 20,000 TCR beta sequences at a false discovery rate of 0.05 in a later analysis. A later genetic analysis reported fewer N-insertions in productive TCRs among donors in an Asian-associated ancestry cluster than the roughly 620-donor mean. A cluster of highly shared sequence variants was judged likely to represent a technical artifact of the sequencing pipeline. In an earlier analysis of about 600 of the donors, most TCR beta V segments appeared in productive rearrangements about 87% or about 30% of the time, broadly matching IMGT annotations. In a later analysis, TCR association rates were found to vary across HLA loci, with the most associated TCRs seen for DRB1 alleles and the fewest for HLA-C alleles. In a later analysis, several top co-occurrence clusters were reported to appear linked to parvovirus B19, influenza, CMV and Epstein-Barr virus. In this cohort, only TCR beta chains were sequenced, and detectable features were limited by the absence of alpha or paired-chain data. Strong co-occurrence of HLA alleles, especially DR and DQ, made assigning TCR associations to individual alleles difficult. Three of the identified cytomegalovirus-associated TCR beta chains were confirmed in vitro to be specific for cytomegalovirus antigens. In a later analysis, most CMV-associated TCR beta chains were found to appear HLA-restricted, with HLA associations seemingly driven largely by CMV exposure. Most TCR sequences were observed very rarely across donors, whereas some public TCRs were present in many individuals. Immune exposure information for the cohort was limited to CMV serostatus. The authors suggested that the approach could potentially be generalized to other disease states and immunological phenotypes. A further reported finding was that TCR beta sequences accurately predicted the HLA-A and HLA-B alleles for most subjects in the first cohort.

To prepare the library, the immunoSEQ multiplex PCR assay was applied. For the multiplex PCR, a mixture combining 60 forward primers for TCR Vbeta segments and 13 reverse primers for TCR Jbeta segments was used. Amplification of the CDR3 region of rearranged TCR beta genes was performed with a multiplex PCR assay on genomic DNA. The Illumina HiSeq System was used to sequence the amplified TCR beta libraries as 87-base-pair reads. The original pipeline was this. In a later analysis, around 80 million unique TCR beta chains were counted across the roughly 610 repertoires, and approximately 11 million of these chains were shared by at least two donors. Raw reads were error-corrected and collapsed into unique sequences with a nearest-neighbor algorithm that merged closely related sequences to remove PCR and sequencing errors. To assign V, D and J gene segments, CDR3 sequences were aligned to IMGT reference sequences. For a sequence to be retained, at least a six-nucleotide match to both a V gene segment and a J gene segment was required. Rearrangements were called productive when the CDR3 lacked stop codons and stayed in frame with V and J; all others were non-productive. Following IMGT convention, CDR3 was defined as the stretch from the second conserved V-encoded cysteine up to the conserved J-encoded phenylalanine. The earlier analysis of 587 of the donors excluded any sequence lacking an unambiguous match to a single V gene segment. In an earlier analysis of 587 of the donors, a V segment was called functional when productive rearrangements were above 56.7%, and segregating when the standard deviation between donors exceeded 5%. To diagnose cytomegalovirus status from the catalog of TCR beta chain sequences, a statistical classification framework was built. V and J gene assignment, in a later analysis, came from comparing TCR nucleotide sequences with IMGT/GENE-DB human TR gene sequences. The TCRdist pipeline was used in a later analysis to assign CDR3 sequences and most-parsimonious VDJ recombination scenarios. In a later analysis, every TCR beta chain was defined by the combination of its CDR3 amino acid sequence and its V-gene family, and reads without a unique V-gene family were dropped. As a way to deal with suspected cross-contamination and a sequencing artifact, a later analysis dropped approximately 570 nucleotide sequences that were highly shared and had low generation probability. A later analysis calculated a clonal expansion index for each public chain from normalized within-repertoire ranks of inferred template counts. A later analysis computed generation probabilities with a VDJ recombination model fitted to out-of-frame rearrangements, and checked the results against IGoR. In a later analysis, TCR-TCR, TCR-HLA and TCR-CMV co-occurrence was scored with hypergeometric tests, and a repertoire-size bias correction was applied to TCR pairs. False discovery rates were estimated in a later analysis by permuting HLA or CMV assignments 20 times. In a later analysis, co-occurring TCRs were grouped using DBSCAN, and TCRdist sequence similarity was added for clustering within HLA-allele-positive subsets. Co-occurrence clustering excluded repertoires with fewer than 30,000 or more than 120,000 public chains, plus five with anomalous nucleotide sharing. TCRdb obtained this table from immuneACCESS and retained in-frame rearrangements with V and J assigned. These tables miss some clones; where compared with another copy, unresolved V genes account for less than half of the shortfall, and the remainder is unexplained. The DNA gave D and trimming, while V, J and clone size come from that table. Here the sample has about 140,000 clones; over 60% occur a single time. The ten largest clones capture 1.8% of the sample.

The cohort was made up of about 610 healthy bone marrow donors. At the time of sampling, all cohort members were nominally healthy, though unrecorded immune exposures were likely present. The donor was CMV seropositive and belonged to the group of 250 to 300 seropositive cohort members. A peripheral blood sample was collected from each donor, and TCR beta sequencing was performed on peripheral blood mononuclear cells. Genomic DNA extraction from the blood cell samples was performed with the Qiagen DNeasy Blood Extraction Kit. The germline V gene (reference sequence) provides CDR1 LNHNV and CDR2 YYDKDF. A distance of 9 bases separates the germline ends of V and J, which lose 0 bases and 4 bases respectively. The CDR3 measures 14 amino acids from cysteine to phenylalanine. This entry keeps only the CDR3 DNA: 42 bases, framed from base 1.

Here the chain combines TRBV15 and TRBJ2-5; the D gene is possibly TRBD1, with 6 bases matching. The sample was PBMCs. This clonotype was obtained from a female donor in good health and CMV-seropositive. The DNA sequence is as follows: TGTGCCACCAGCAGAGATCTAGGGGGAGAGACCCAGTACTTC. This sequence encodes CATSRDLGGETQYF.